This is a list of T cell receptor beta chains from one sample in a study of cytomegalovirus exposure and HLA in healthy donors. Sequencing was performed with immunoSEQ multiplex PCR; in TCRdb, only in-frame clones are kept and a portion is missing. The sample holds roughly 200,000 clones; 9.5% are singletons and the top ten take 1% to 1.5%. Sequencing was performed on PBMCs. These receptors were collected from a woman younger than 45 in good health and CMV-seropositive. CDR3s include the opening cysteine and the closing phenylalanine or tryptophan. Each record gives: D gene, clone size, CDR3 length, V gene, J gene, CDR3 protein, CDR3 DNA. The D gene is left open where the match is weak. Rows give clone size only sometimes, using once, few, many, or a class for an expanded clone.

D: -
size: -
length: 14
V: TRBV5-1
J: TRBJ2-5
CDR3: CASSLAAREETQYF
DNA: TGCGCCAGCAGCTTGGCCGCCAGGGAAGAGACCCAGTACTTC

D: TRBD2
size: -
length: 17
V: TRBV5-4
J: TRBJ2-3
CDR3: CASSMNTLAGVADTQYF
DNA: TGTGCCAGCAGCATGAACACCCTAGCGGGAGTAGCAGATACGCAGTATTTT

D: TRBD2
size: few
length: 15
V: TRBV6-5
J: TRBJ2-2
CDR3: CASTRGGQNTGELFF
DNA: TGTGCCAGCACCCGCGGGGGGCAGAACACCGGGGAGCTGTTTTTT

D: -
size: few
length: 13
V: TRBV7-9
J: TRBJ1-2
CDR3: CASSLEGRDGYTF
DNA: TGTGCCAGCAGCTTAGAGGGGAGGGATGGCTACACCTTC

D: TRBD1
size: few
length: 15
V: TRBV9
J: TRBJ2-2
CDR3: CASSQRQGVTGELFF
DNA: TGTGCCAGCAGCCAGAGACAGGGGGTGACCGGGGAGCTGTTTTTT

D: -
size: few
length: 14
V: TRBV25-1
J: TRBJ2-7
CDR3: CASSAIQGRYEQYF
DNA: TGTGCCAGCAGTGCAATACAGGGGAGGTACGAGCAGTACTTC

D: -
size: -
length: 12
V: TRBV2
J: TRBJ2-7
CDR3: CASSAGGYEQYF
DNA: TGTGCCAGCTCTGCTGGGGGGTACGAGCAGTACTTC

D: TRBD1
size: few
length: 16
V: TRBV10-1
J: TRBJ1-1
CDR3: CASSVNRGLTNTEAFF
DNA: TGCGCCAGCAGTGTTAACAGGGGGCTGACGAACACTGAAGCTTTCTTT

D: TRBD2
size: -
length: 17
V: TRBV5-4
J: TRBJ2-3
CDR3: CASSLVGTSGSTDTQYF
DNA: TGTGCCAGCAGCTTGGTAGGGACTAGCGGGAGCACAGATACGCAGTATTTT

D: -
size: few
length: 20
V: TRBV2
J: TRBJ2-7
CDR3: CASRGDPAGGSEIVYYEQYF
DNA: TGTGCCAGCAGGGGCGACCCCGCGGGCGGATCCGAGATTGTCTACTACGAGCAGTACTTC

D: -
size: -
length: 13
V: TRBV2
J: TRBJ1-2
CDR3: CASRDNFAGGYTF
DNA: TGTGCCTCCCGGGACAACTTTGCGGGTGGCTACACCTTC

D: -
size: few
length: 12
V: TRBV6-1
J: TRBJ1-2
CDR3: CASRQGPRGYTF
DNA: TGTGCCAGCCGGCAGGGCCCTCGGGGCTACACCTTC

D: -
size: -
length: 14
V: TRBV2
J: TRBJ2-2
CDR3: CASSGAQGFGELFF
DNA: TGTGCCAGCAGTGGAGCACAGGGTTTCGGGGAGCTGTTTTTT

D: -
size: -
length: 16
V: TRBV25-1
J: TRBJ2-7
CDR3: CASSEWGGRSSYEQYF
DNA: TGTGCCAGCAGTGAATGGGGGGGCAGGAGCTCCTACGAGCAGTACTTC

D: TRBD2
size: -
length: 15
V: TRBV5-6
J: TRBJ2-4
CDR3: CASSLASGAKNIQYF
DNA: TGTGCCAGCAGCTTGGCTAGCGGGGCCAAAAACATTCAGTACTTC

D: TRBD1
size: few
length: 15
V: TRBV6-6
J: TRBJ1-1
CDR3: CASSSGQGLNTEAFF
DNA: TGTGCCAGCAGTTCTGGACAGGGGTTGAACACTGAAGCTTTCTTT

D: TRBD2
size: few
length: 17
V: TRBV27
J: TRBJ2-3
CDR3: CASSFRIAGDVRDTQYF
DNA: TGTGCCAGCAGTTTTCGTATAGCGGGAGATGTAAGGGATACGCAGTATTTT

D: TRBD1
size: -
length: 13
V: TRBV5-5
J: TRBJ1-2
CDR3: CASSRDRGYGYTF
DNA: TGTGCCAGCAGCCGGGACAGGGGATATGGCTACACCTTC

D: TRBD1
size: -
length: 16
V: TRBV15
J: TRBJ2-5
CDR3: CATSRDQTGGQETQYF
DNA: TGTGCCACCAGCAGAGATCAGACAGGGGGGCAAGAGACCCAGTACTTC

D: -
size: -
length: 12
V: TRBV11-2
J: TRBJ2-5
CDR3: CASSLNRETQYF
DNA: TGTGCCAGCAGCTTAAACCGGGAGACCCAGTACTTC

D: TRBD2
size: few
length: 16
V: TRBV27
J: TRBJ2-7
CDR3: CASSLTGLAGGRDQYF
DNA: TGTGCCAGCAGTTTAACGGGACTAGCGGGAGGGCGAGACCAGTACTTC

D: -
size: few
length: 16
V: TRBV4-2
J: TRBJ2-7
CDR3: CASSQDGSGSTREQYF
DNA: TGTGCCAGCAGCCAAGATGGGAGTGGATCCACCCGCGAGCAGTACTTC

D: -
size: -
length: 16
V: TRBV4-1
J: TRBJ2-7
CDR3: CASSMLLTQSLYEQYF
DNA: TGCGCCAGCAGCATGCTCCTAACCCAAAGTCTCTACGAGCAGTACTTC

D: -
size: -
length: 16
V: TRBV7-9
J: TRBJ1-2
CDR3: CASSLDDRTRRRGYTF
DNA: TGTGCCAGCAGCCTTGACGACAGGACTAGGCGCCGTGGCTACACCTTC

D: -
size: -
length: 14
V: TRBV5-1
J: TRBJ2-5
CDR3: CASSLAAGKETQYF
DNA: TGCGCCAGCAGCTTGGCGGCGGGGAAAGAGACCCAGTACTTC

D: TRBD1
size: -
length: 10
V: TRBV20-1
J: TRBJ1-2
CDR3: CSADRVGYTF
DNA: TGCAGTGCCGACAGGGTTGGCTACACCTTC

D: TRBD2
size: once
length: 15
V: TRBV2
J: TRBJ2-1
CDR3: CASSEQGLADNEQFF
DNA: TGTGCCAGCAGTGAACAGGGACTAGCGGACAATGAGCAGTTCTTC

D: -
size: few
length: 12
V: TRBV29-1
J: TRBJ2-3
CDR3: CSVEGRTDTQYF
DNA: TGCAGCGTTGAGGGGCGCACAGATACGCAGTATTTT

D: TRBD1
size: few
length: 16
V: TRBV7-8
J: TRBJ2-7
CDR3: CASSFDRVLSPYEQYF
DNA: TGTGCCAGCAGCTTTGACAGGGTGCTAAGTCCCTACGAGCAGTACTTC

D: -
size: few
length: 15
V: TRBV5-1
J: TRBJ2-7
CDR3: CASSSYRVMDYEQYF
DNA: TGCGCCAGCAGCTCATACAGGGTAATGGACTACGAGCAGTACTTC

D: -
size: once
length: 13
V: TRBV19
J: TRBJ2-3
CDR3: CASMGADTDTQYF
DNA: TGTGCCAGTATGGGAGCGGACACAGATACGCAGTATTTT

D: -
size: few
length: 12
V: TRBV27
J: TRBJ1-5
CDR3: CDQCAEGQPQHF
DNA: TGTGACCAGTGCGCGGAGGGCCAGCCCCAGCATTTT

D: -
size: few
length: 16
V: TRBV6-5
J: TRBJ2-3
CDR3: CASSYSGPVDTDTQYF
DNA: TGTGCCAGCAGTTACTCGGGCCCGGTTGACACAGATACGCAGTATTTT

D: -
size: -
length: 15
V: TRBV28
J: TRBJ2-1
CDR3: CASSLGGAPGNEQFF
DNA: TGTGCCAGCAGTTTGGGCGGGGCCCCCGGCAATGAGCAGTTCTTC

D: TRBD2
size: few
length: 15
V: TRBV29-1
J: TRBJ2-3
CDR3: CSVVPSGGLTDTQYF
DNA: TGCAGCGTTGTCCCTAGCGGGGGGCTCACAGATACGCAGTATTTT

D: -
size: -
length: 11
V: TRBV2
J: TRBJ2-3
CDR3: CASSPQGTQYF
DNA: TGTGCCAGCAGCCCACAGGGTACGCAGTATTTT

D: TRBD2
size: -
length: 18
V: TRBV5-4
J: TRBJ2-3
CDR3: CASSFWTSGSRGTDTQYF
DNA: TGTGCCAGCAGCTTCTGGACTAGCGGGAGCAGGGGCACAGATACGCAGTATTTT

D: TRBD1
size: -
length: 17
V: TRBV10-3
J: TRBJ1-1
CDR3: CAISESDFRGRRTEAFF
DNA: TGTGCCATCAGTGAGTCCGATTTCAGGGGGCGAAGAACTGAAGCTTTCTTT

D: -
size: -
length: 13
V: TRBV7-3
J: TRBJ1-2
CDR3: CASSLTIGYGYTF
DNA: TGTGCCAGCAGCTTAACTATCGGCTATGGCTACACCTTC

D: -
size: -
length: 12
V: TRBV7-9
J: TRBJ1-1
CDR3: CASSPKNTEAFF
DNA: TGTGCCAGCAGCCCTAAGAACACTGAAGCTTTCTTT

D: -
size: few
length: 14
V: TRBV12-5
J: TRBJ2-7
CDR3: CAGHALRSSYEQYF
DNA: TGTGCTGGGCATGCATTAAGGTCCTCCTACGAGCAGTACTTC

D: TRBD2
size: few
length: 15
V: TRBV7-3
J: TRBJ2-1
CDR3: CASSPGTSGRHEQFF
DNA: TGTGCCAGCAGCCCCGGGACTAGCGGGAGACATGAGCAGTTCTTC

D: TRBD1
size: few
length: 15
V: TRBV18
J: TRBJ2-1
CDR3: CASSPGTAPYNEQFF
DNA: TGTGCCAGCTCACCGGGGACAGCGCCCTACAATGAGCAGTTCTTC

D: -
size: -
length: 13
V: TRBV7-9
J: TRBJ2-5
CDR3: CASSRAREETQYF
DNA: TGTGCCAGCAGCCGCGCCAGGGAAGAGACCCAGTACTTC

D: -
size: few
length: 15
V: TRBV9
J: TRBJ1-1
CDR3: CASSAPGTPNTEAFF
DNA: TGTGCCAGCAGCGCACCAGGGACACCGAACACTGAAGCTTTCTTT

D: TRBD1
size: few
length: 15
V: TRBV6-1
J: TRBJ1-5
CDR3: CASSSQGDGHQPQHF
DNA: TGTGCCAGCAGTTCACAGGGGGACGGTCATCAGCCCCAGCATTTT

D: -
size: -
length: 16
V: TRBV5-6
J: TRBJ2-1
CDR3: CASSLSGLLSYNEQFF
DNA: TGTGCCAGCAGCTTGAGCGGGCTCCTCTCCTACAATGAGCAGTTCTTC

D: -
size: few
length: 15
V: TRBV9
J: TRBJ1-1
CDR3: CASSVEGLGKAEAFF
DNA: TGTGCCAGCAGCGTAGAGGGACTGGGGAAGGCTGAAGCTTTCTTT

D: TRBD1
size: -
length: 13
V: TRBV11-3
J: TRBJ1-1
CDR3: CASSLTVTGFAFF
DNA: TGTGCCAGCAGCTTAACTGTGACAGGGTTTGCTTTCTTT

D: TRBD1
size: -
length: 14
V: TRBV2
J: TRBJ1-4
CDR3: CASGGDRGLEKLFF
DNA: TGTGCCAGCGGGGGAGACAGGGGGCTTGAAAAACTGTTTTTT

D: -
size: -
length: 15
V: TRBV12-2
J: TRBJ1-2
CDR3: CASRPGPGSLYGYTF
DNA: TGTGCAAGTCGCCCAGGGCCAGGGTCCCTCTATGGCTACACCTTC

D: -
size: few
length: 13
V: TRBV19
J: TRBJ2-7
CDR3: CASSYAGTYEQYF
DNA: TGTGCCAGTAGCTACGCAGGGACCTACGAGCAGTACTTC